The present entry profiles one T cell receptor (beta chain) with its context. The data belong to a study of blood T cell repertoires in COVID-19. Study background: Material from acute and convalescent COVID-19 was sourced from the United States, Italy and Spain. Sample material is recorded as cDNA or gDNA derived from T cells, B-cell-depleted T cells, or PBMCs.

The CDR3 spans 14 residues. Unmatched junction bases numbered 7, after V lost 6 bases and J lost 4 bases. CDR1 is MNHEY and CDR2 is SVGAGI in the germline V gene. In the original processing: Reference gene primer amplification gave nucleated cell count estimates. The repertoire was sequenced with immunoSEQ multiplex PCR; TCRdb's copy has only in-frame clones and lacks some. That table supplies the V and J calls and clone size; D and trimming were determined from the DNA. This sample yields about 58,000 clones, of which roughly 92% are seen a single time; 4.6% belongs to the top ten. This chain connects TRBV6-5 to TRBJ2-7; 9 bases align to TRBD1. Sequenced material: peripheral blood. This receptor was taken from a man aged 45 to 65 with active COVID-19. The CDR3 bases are TGTGCCAGCAGAGTACAGGGGGCGGTTTACGAGCAGTACTTC. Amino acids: CASRVQGAVYEQYF.